A selection of T cell receptor beta chains follows, all from one sample in a study of cytomegalovirus exposure and HLA in healthy donors. The data were produced by immunoSEQ multiplex PCR, yet TCRdb's version contains in-frame clones alone and is incomplete. The sample records about 78,000 clones, 90% to 96% being singletons. Sample: PBMCs. The receptors stem from a young man in good health and CMV-seropositive. The CDR3 runs from the conserved cysteine through the conserved F or W. D genes are given only for firm matches. Clone size is given for some rows only: seen once, a few or many times, or a class if the clone is expanded.

TRBJ1-5,TRBD1,few,TRBV27,TGTGCCAGCAGTCCGACAGGGGGCAATCAGCCCCAGCATTTT,CASSPTGGNQPQHF
TRBJ2-7,.,.,TRBV5-4,TGTGCCAGCAGCTTGGCGCCAGGGGAGCAGTACTTC,CASSLAPGEQYF
TRBJ2-7,.,.,TRBV5-1,TGCGCCAGCAGCTTGGACACCTCCTACGAGCAGTACTTC,CASSLDTSYEQYF
TRBJ2-3,.,.,TRBV21-1,TGTGCCAGCAGCGCCGCAGAGCGGGAGTCGGTAGATACGCAGTATTTT,CASSAAERESVDTQYF
TRBJ2-2,TRBD2,.,TRBV5-4,TGTGCCAGCAGCTTGAATCTCCGGACTAGCGTCACCGGGGAGCTGTTTTTT,CASSLNLRTSVTGELFF
TRBJ1-3,.,.,TRBV5-4,TGTGCCAGCATGCGAAACCCTAGCTCTGGAAACACCATATATTTT,CASMRNPSSGNTIYF
TRBJ2-7,TRBD2,once,TRBV2,TGTGCCAGCAGTGTGACTAGCGGGAGGGGGGAGCAGTACTTC,CASSVTSGRGEQYF
TRBJ1-5,.,.,TRBV7-8,TGTGCCAGCAGCTTATACCCGGGATTCAATCAGCCCCAGCATTTT,CASSLYPGFNQPQHF
TRBJ2-1,TRBD1,.,TRBV19,TGTGCCAGTAGGATGACAGGGGGCCCGTTTAATGAGCAGTTCTTC,CASRMTGGPFNEQFF
TRBJ2-1,TRBD2,.,TRBV14,TGTGCCAGCAGCCGGGGGAGCGGGAGGGCTAACAATGAGCAGTTCTTC,CASSRGSGRANNEQFF
TRBJ2-2,.,.,TRBV5-1,TGCGCCAGCAGTTTTCAGGGAACCGGGGAGCTGTTTTTT,CASSFQGTGELFF
TRBJ2-5,TRBD2,.,TRBV9,TGTGCCAGCAGCCCCGGGAGAGCGGGAGCCCAAGAGACCCAGTACTTC,CASSPGRAGAQETQYF
TRBJ2-1,.,.,TRBV5-1,TGCGCCAGCAGCTTGGAAGGATACTATTACAATGAGCAGTTCTTC,CASSLEGYYYNEQFF
TRBJ2-7,TRBD2,.,TRBV9,TGTGCCAGCAGCCCTTGGACTAGCGGAAACTACGAGCAGTACTTC,CASSPWTSGNYEQYF
TRBJ2-1,TRBD2,.,TRBV5-1,TGCGCCAGCAGCTTGGCGAGCGGGGGCTACAATGAGCAGTTCTTC,CASSLASGGYNEQFF
TRBJ2-5,.,.,TRBV28,TGTGCCAGCAGTTCCTTGGGAGGCCTCGAGACCCAGTACTTC,CASSSLGGLETQYF
TRBJ2-2,.,.,TRBV27,TGTGCCAGCAGTTTACGAGCTGACACCGGGGAGCTGTTTTTT,CASSLRADTGELFF
TRBJ2-1,TRBD2,.,TRBV5-5,TGTGCCAGCAGCTCCTCGGCGGGAGACTACAATGAGCAGTTCTTC,CASSSSAGDYNEQFF
TRBJ2-1,.,.,TRBV7-7,TGTGCTAGCAGCCGTGGAAGGCCGGGAAGCTCCTACAATGAGCAGTTCTTC,CASSRGRPGSSYNEQFF
TRBJ1-1,.,.,TRBV4-1,TGCGCCAGCAGCCAAGGGCGGGTGAACACTGAAGCTTTCTTT,CASSQGRVNTEAFF
TRBJ1-5,.,.,TRBV19,TGTGCCGTGGAGGGTCGTTCGGAGCCCCAGCATTTT,CAVEGRSEPQHF
TRBJ2-7,TRBD2,.,TRBV5-1,TGCGCCAGCAGTGCCCGGACTAGCGGGACCTACGAGCAGTACTTC,CASSARTSGTYEQYF
TRBJ1-6,.,.,TRBV2,TGTGCCAGCAGGCGGACATCCGATTCACCCCTCCACTTT,CASRRTSDSPLHF
TRBJ1-1,.,.,TRBV7-8,TGTGCCAGCAGCGCCGACAAGGACACTGAAGCTTTCTTT,CASSADKDTEAFF
TRBJ2-3,.,once,TRBV2,TGTGCCAGCGCCGAAGCCCCGGGAGATACGCAGTATTTT,CASAEAPGDTQYF
TRBJ1-1,TRBD1,.,TRBV12-5,TGTGCTAGTGCTCAGGGGGGTCGGAGCACTGAAGCTTTCTTT,CASAQGGRSTEAFF
TRBJ2-7,.,.,TRBV2,TGTGCCAGCATGGGGAGTGGGCGGCAGTACTTC,CASMGSGRQYF
TRBJ1-5,TRBD1,.,TRBV30,TGTGCCTGGAGTTTAGACAGGGGAAGCAATCAGCCCCAGCATTTT,CAWSLDRGSNQPQHF
TRBJ1-1,.,.,TRBV6-5,TGTGCCAGCAGTTACTCGTTTTCGGGAAACACTGAAGCTTTCTTT,CASSYSFSGNTEAFF
TRBJ1-2,TRBD1,.,TRBV7-2,TGTGCCAGCAGCCCCCCAGGGGGGAGGAGGGGTCATGGCTACACCTTC,CASSPPGGRRGHGYTF
TRBJ2-7,.,.,TRBV7-9,TGTGCCAGCAGCACCGGAGGGTCAGGGGGTTTTTACGAGCAGTACTTC,CASSTGGSGGFYEQYF
TRBJ2-5,TRBD2,.,TRBV5-1,TGCGCCAGCAGCTTGGGGGTAGCGGGAGAAGAGACCCAGTACTTC,CASSLGVAGEETQYF
TRBJ2-1,.,.,TRBV6-5,TGTGCCAGCAGTTACTCGGACAGCTACAATGAGCAGTTCTTC,CASSYSDSYNEQFF
TRBJ2-1,TRBD2,.,TRBV7-9,TGTGCCAGCACCCAATCTAGCGGGAGCTACAATGAGCAGTTCTTC,CASTQSSGSYNEQFF
TRBJ1-1,.,.,TRBV7-9,TGTGCCAGCAGCTTAGGGGCCAACACTGAAGCTTTCTTT,CASSLGANTEAFF
TRBJ2-7,.,.,TRBV28,TGTGCCAGCAGTTTCTCGACGGGAACCTACGAGCAGTACTTC,CASSFSTGTYEQYF
TRBJ2-5,.,.,TRBV5-1,TGCGCCAGCAGCTTGGGCGGGATGGGCCAAGAGACCCAGTACTTC,CASSLGGMGQETQYF
TRBJ1-2,TRBD1,.,TRBV18,TGTGCCAGCTCCCAAGGACAGGGGGCGGAGGGCTACACCTTC,CASSQGQGAEGYTF
TRBJ2-2,.,.,TRBV6-1,TGTGCCAGCAGTGATTCCGCATGGGCAGGATGGACCGGGGAGCTGTTTTTT,CASSDSAWAGWTGELFF
TRBJ2-4,TRBD2,.,TRBV15,TGTGCCACCAGCAGGGGACTAGCGGCCCCCAAAAACATTCAGTACTTC,CATSRGLAAPKNIQYF
TRBJ2-7,TRBD1,.,TRBV6-1,TGTGCCAGCACTTACGGACAGGGCTACGAGCAGTACTTC,CASTYGQGYEQYF
TRBJ2-7,.,.,TRBV6-1,TGTGCCGGGTCCAGGGGCATCGTCTACGAGCAGTACTTC,CAGSRGIVYEQYF
TRBJ2-7,TRBD1,.,TRBV5-6,TGTGCCAGCAGTAGGACAGGGGCCCCCTACGAGCAGTACTTC,CASSRTGAPYEQYF
TRBJ1-3,.,.,TRBV18,TGTGCCAGCTCACCAGGGGCTCTGGGAGGAAACACCATATATTTT,CASSPGALGGNTIYF
TRBJ1-2,.,.,TRBV19,TGTGCCAGTAGTATAGAGAACAGCTATGGCTACACCTTC,CASSIENSYGYTF